Below, 12 T cell receptor beta chains from the same sample are listed, as sequenced in a study of cytomegalovirus exposure and HLA in healthy donors. PCR involved 60 Vbeta and 13 Jbeta primers. Generated by immunoSEQ multiplex PCR, the TCRdb table keeps only in-frame clones and is missing some. The sample includes some 90,000 clones, 81% of them seen just once. The material sequenced was PBMCs. These receptors were collected from a human donor in good health.

This chain links TRBV19 with TRBJ1-2; 8 bases align to TRBD1. Germline CDR1 reads LNHDA; CDR2 reads SQIVND (reference sequence). This CDR3 region has 13 residues. The ends lost 5 bases at V and 6 bases at J; junction bases unmatched: 5. CDR3 protein: CASSSTGVDGYTF. The CDR3 DNA follows: TGTGCCAGTAGTTCGACAGGGGTCGATGGCTACACCTTC.

The CDR3 spells CASSLRGGTYNEQFF. DNA for the CDR3: TGTGCCAGCAGCTTGCGGGGGGGCACCTACAATGAGCAGTTCTTC. V and J are TRBV7-6 and TRBJ2-1, with TRBD2 matching 9 bases. CDR3 length equals 15 residues. The V segment lost 3 bases and the J segment 2 bases; nucleotides outside the gene matches: 2. In germline, CDR1 is SGHVS, CDR2 FNYEAQ.

The chain combines TRBV29-1 with TRBJ1-3; 10 bases line up with TRBD1. The CDR3 extends over 13 amino acids. In germline, CDR1 is SQVTM, CDR2 ANQGSEA. Trimming cost V 2 bases and J 10 bases; bases outside gene matches: 5. CDR3 DNA sequence: TGCAGCGTTGAACCCATGGGACAGGGGACCATATATTTT. This gives the protein CSVEPMGQGTIYF.

The chain joins TRBV7-2 to TRBJ2-7, with a possible D match to TRBD2 (5 bases). Trimming cost V 2 bases and J 0 bases, with 17 bases left between them. The CDR3 has 17 residues. Germline V gene sequence: CDR1 SGHTA, CDR2 FQGNSA. The chain's CDR3 is CASSLYMATGSSYEQYF. CDR3 sequence (DNA): TGTGCCAGCAGCTTATATATGGCGACGGGGAGCTCCTACGAGCAGTACTTC.

This clone appeared a single time. V is TRBV28 and J is TRBJ2-7; D is possibly TRBD2 (5 bases). Germline V CDR1 and CDR2: MDHEN, SYDVKM. The V end was cut by 8 bases, the J end by 12 bases, with 20 bases between. There are 12 residues in the CDR3. CDR3 amino acids: CASRTVREAWYF. The DNA of the CDR3 is TGTGCCAGCCGGACGGTCCGGGAAGCCTGGTACTTC.

This chain uses TRBV5-1 with TRBJ1-2, with D possibly being TRBD1 (6 bases). V was clipped by 4 bases and J by 0 bases, with 13 bases between them. This CDR3 has 15 amino acids. Germline V gives CDR1 SGHRS, CDR2 YFSETQ. The CDR3 spells CASSDTGWANYGYTF. DNA of the CDR3: TGCGCCAGCAGCGACACAGGGTGGGCTAACTATGGCTACACCTTC.

The V gene is TRBV4-3, the J gene TRBJ2-7, with a weak D call TRBD1 (6 bases). V gave up 1 base and J gave up 2 bases, with 12 bases separating them. This CDR3 is 15 amino acids long. The germline gives CDR1 LGHNA, CDR2 YSLEER. The CDR3 sequence is CASSQVTGPAYEQYF. In nucleotides, the CDR3 is TGCGCCAGCAGCCAAGTGACAGGACCAGCCTACGAGCAGTACTTC.

The CDR3 loop is CASSTRSTGDNEQFF. CDR3 coding DNA: TGTGCCAGCAGTACCCGTTCCACAGGGGACAATGAGCAGTTCTTC. The chain combines TRBV28 with TRBJ2-1; 7 positions agree with TRBD1. Germline CDR1 and CDR2: MDHEN and SYDVKM. The V segment lost 5 bases and the J segment 5 bases; nucleotides outside the gene matches: 9. The CDR3 consists of 15 residues. The full variable domain, with the rest looked up from reference TRBV28 and TRBJ2-1, is DVKVTQSSRYLVKRTGEKVFLECVQDMDHENMFWYRQDPGLGLRLIYFSYDVKMKEKGDIPEGYSVSREKKERFSLILESASTNQTSMYLCASSTRSTGDNEQFFGPGTRLTVL.

The rearrangement links TRBV18 to TRBJ2-7; maybe TRBD1 (5 bases). The V gene's germline CDR1 is KGHSH and CDR2 LQKENI. This CDR3 spans 14 amino acids. V shed 2 bases and J shed 2 bases, with 10 bases lying between them. This CDR3 reads CASSPTRRAYEQYF. CDR3 sequence (DNA): TGTGCCAGCTCACCAACCCGCAGGGCCTACGAGCAGTACTTC.

The gene calls are TRBV15 and TRBJ2-7; D possibly corresponds to TRBD2 (6 bases). Trimming took off 0 bases at V and 5 bases at J, with 14 bases between the two ends. CDR3 length: 15 residues. Germline CDR1 reads LNHNV; CDR2 reads YYDKDF (reference sequence). Written as DNA, the CDR3 is TGTGCCACCAGCAGAGATCCCGGGAGTCTAAACGAGCAGTACTTC. Its translation is CATSRDPGSLNEQYF. Looking up the rest from reference TRBV15 and TRBJ2-7 gives the full variable domain: DAMVIQNPRYQVTQFGKPVTLSCSQTLNHNVMYWYQQKSSQAPKLLFHYYDKDFNNEADTPDNFQSRRPNTSFCFLDIRSPGLGDTAMYLCATSRDPGSLNEQYFGPGTRLTVT.

This clone was found a few times. V gene TRBV6-1 combines with J gene TRBJ1-2; TRBD1 aligns across 7 bases. With V trimmed by 3 bases and J by 3 bases, 7 bases remained unmatched. Germline CDR1 and CDR2: MNHNS and SASEGT. The CDR3 is 15 residues long. The CDR3 spells CASSDLGTVYYGYTF. In nucleotides, the CDR3 is TGTGCCAGCAGTGACCTAGGGACAGTCTACTATGGCTACACCTTC.

The gene calls are TRBV9 and TRBJ1-1, with 9 bases lining up with TRBD1. The CDR3 length is 16 residues. The V and J ends lost 4 bases and 6 bases, in that order; junction bases with no gene match: 13. Germline CDR1 reads SGDLS; CDR2 reads YYNGEE. The CDR3 is CASSRMTDRGDAEAFF. CDR3 in DNA: TGTGCCAGCAGCCGTATGACAGACAGGGGGGACGCTGAAGCTTTCTTT.